This TCR beta chain emerged from a study of blood T cell repertoires in COVID-19 (dated by TCRdb to 2018 to 2021). Looking at the study overall: Collaborator samples came from the United States, Italy and Spain and covered acute and convalescent phases of COVID-19. Nearly every sample came with metadata listing a de-identified subject ID, COVID-19 status, age in years and sex. The dataset comprised deeply sampled blood TCRbeta repertoires from subjects exposed to, actively infected with, or recovered from COVID-19. Where HLA class I and class II types were available, the types were taken from metadata supplied by the sample provider, not from assay-based typing. The repertoires were made available in a free public database intended to serve as a resource for research on the immune response to SARS-CoV-2. The samples were drawn from two sources: the first 160 participants of the ongoing ImmuneRACE study, and over 1,000 subjects contributed by 6 global collaborators. The prospective study material was composed of cDNA or gDNA derived from T cells, B-cell-depleted T cells, or PBMCs. Summary of the overall study and its limitations: The quantity of clinical and demographic metadata differed by source and by participant and was supplied without curation.

The CDR3, cysteine through phenylalanine, is 16 amino acids long. Here the CDR3 DNA is all that survives: 48 bases in frame from base 1. Compared with germline, V lacks 2 bases and J lacks 4 bases; bases without a gene match: 8. CDR1 and CDR2 are read off the germline V gene as MGHRA and YSYEKL. TCRbeta CDR3 regions were amplified from genomic DNA by means of the immunoSEQ Assay, a bias-controlled multiplex PCR. The study's own analysis went as follows. Nucleated cell counts per sample were estimated from amplification of reference gene primers within the assay. To quantify the absolute abundance of each unique TCRbeta CDR3 rearrangement, sequence reads were collapsed and filtered. For each sample, productive Simpson clonality was calculated as the square root of Simpson's diversity index across productive rearrangements. TCRdb took over this immuneACCESS table, retaining in-frame rearrangements with V and J assigned. Such tables are incomplete; in checked studies, under half of the missing clones stem from an unresolved V gene, and the remainder is unexplained. V and J calls and clone size come straight from that table; D and trimming were deduced from the DNA. Across this sample there are about 12,000 clones, with 75% to 90% seen only once. The ten largest clones represent roughly 5.1% of the sample.

Each collaborating institution followed its own protocols to collect whole blood in K2EDTA tubes. For TCRbeta analysis, collaborators shipped samples in one of three forms: frozen whole blood, isolated PBMCs, or DNA extracted from either of those sample types. Points on this clone: Which antigen it targets is not known. No much larger clone exists at a distance of one base, and base qualities are not known.

The TCR sequence derives from a human donor in a cohort sampled during active COVID-19. Sequenced input: peripheral blood. The sequence joins TRBV4-1 to TRBJ2-3, with 8 bases in between that match TRBD2. CDR3 protein: CASSQSGTSTSDTQYF. The nucleotides are TGCGCCAGCAGCCAATCCGGGACTAGTACCTCAGATACGCAGTATTTT.